A selection of T cell receptor beta chains follows, all from one sample in a study of tumor-infiltrating lymphocytes in primary liver carcinoma. Each CDR3 protein is one row after TCRdb ran MiXCR on the multiplex PCR reads. The sample carries 300,000 to 350,000 distinct CDR3 sequences, about 61% recorded once. Sequenced sample: peripheral blood. These receptors were collected from a man in his forties or fifties with primary liver carcinoma and hepatitis B virus infection. Both conserved end residues are part of each CDR3. The D gene is left open where the match is weak. Where a row states a size, it is once, few, many or the class of an expanded clone; other rows omit it.

cdr3_length: 13; d_call: NA; clone_size: NA; v_call: TRBV15; j_call: TRBJ1-3; cdr3_aa: CATSFLSGNTIYF; cdr3_nt: TGTGCCACCAGCTTTCTTTCCGGAAACACCATATATTTT
cdr3_length: 13; d_call: NA; clone_size: few; v_call: TRBV7-9; j_call: TRBJ2-7; cdr3_aa: CASSLRNSYEQYF; cdr3_nt: TGTGCCAGCAGCTTACGTAACTCCTACGAGCAGTACTTC
cdr3_length: 14; d_call: TRBD2; clone_size: NA; v_call: TRBV6-1; j_call: TRBJ2-7; cdr3_aa: CASSGWGTSREQYF; cdr3_nt: TGTGCCAGCAGTGGGTGGGGGACTAGCCGCGAGCAGTACTTC
cdr3_length: 17; d_call: NA; clone_size: NA; v_call: TRBV5-1; j_call: TRBJ2-7; cdr3_aa: CASSLWTALLRIDEQYF; cdr3_nt: TGCGCCAGCAGCTTGTGGACAGCGCTTCTCCGAATTGACGAGCAGTACTTC
cdr3_length: 13; d_call: NA; clone_size: many; v_call: TRBV29-1; j_call: TRBJ2-5; cdr3_aa: CSGLSGAEETQYF; cdr3_nt: TGCAGCGGCCTGTCCGGGGCGGAAGAGACCCAGTACTTC
cdr3_length: 13; d_call: NA; clone_size: many; v_call: TRBV28; j_call: TRBJ2-3; cdr3_aa: CASSPPGPYTQYF; cdr3_nt: TGTGCCAGCAGTCCCCCGGGACCGTATACGCAGTATTTT
cdr3_length: 15; d_call: NA; clone_size: NA; v_call: TRBV12-3/TRBV12-4; j_call: TRBJ2-7; cdr3_aa: CASSSRTCRTYEQYF; cdr3_nt: TGTGCCAGCAGTAGTCGGACATGCAGAACCTACGAGCAGTACTTC
cdr3_length: 16; d_call: TRBD1; clone_size: few; v_call: TRBV5-1; j_call: TRBJ1-1; cdr3_aa: CASSQGQGGRGSEAFF; cdr3_nt: TGCGCCAGCAGCCAAGGACAGGGAGGCCGGGGATCTGAAGCTTTCTTT
cdr3_length: 13; d_call: TRBD1; clone_size: NA; v_call: TRBV4-3; j_call: TRBJ1-2; cdr3_aa: CANSQDTGARYTF; cdr3_nt: TGCGCCAACAGCCAAGATACAGGGGCTCGCTACACCTTC
cdr3_length: 16; d_call: TRBD2; clone_size: NA; v_call: TRBV6-1; j_call: TRBJ2-1; cdr3_aa: CASSDAGTSGRNEKLF; cdr3_nt: TGTGCCAGCAGTGATGCTGGGACTAGTGGAAGGAATGAGAAGCTCTTC
cdr3_length: 15; d_call: NA; clone_size: NA; v_call: TRBV5-6; j_call: TRBJ1-4; cdr3_aa: CASSLALEQGEKLFF; cdr3_nt: TGTGCCAGCAGCTTGGCCCTTGAACAGGGAGAAAAACTGTTTTTT
cdr3_length: 14; d_call: NA; clone_size: NA; v_call: TRBV10-2; j_call: TRBJ2-5; cdr3_aa: CASSEGGARETQYF; cdr3_nt: TGCGCCAGCAGTGAGGGGGGGGCCCGGGAGACCCAGTACTTC
cdr3_length: 16; d_call: NA; clone_size: once; v_call: TRBV6-5; j_call: TRBJ2-7; cdr3_aa: CASNLFSESLPYEQYF; cdr3_nt: TGTGCCAGCAATCTCTTTAGCGAGAGCTTACCCTACGAGCAGTACTTC
cdr3_length: 13; d_call: NA; clone_size: NA; v_call: TRBV11-2; j_call: TRBJ2-4; cdr3_aa: CVSSATRGAVGYF; cdr3_nt: TGTGTCAGCAGCGCAACTAGGGGGGCGGTGGGGTACTTC
cdr3_length: 13; d_call: NA; clone_size: once; v_call: TRBV11-2; j_call: TRBJ2-5; cdr3_aa: CATSEAGKETQYF; cdr3_nt: TGTGCCACATCCGAGGCAGGGAAAGAGACCCAGTACTTC
cdr3_length: 12; d_call: NA; clone_size: NA; v_call: TRBV28; j_call: TRBJ1-2; cdr3_aa: CASSFAQDGYTF; cdr3_nt: TGTGCCAGCAGTTTTGCCCAGGATGGCTACACCTTC
cdr3_length: 15; d_call: TRBD2; clone_size: NA; v_call: TRBV2; j_call: TRBJ2-1; cdr3_aa: CASSEGLAGVGEQFF; cdr3_nt: TGTGCCAGCAGTGAAGGGCTAGCGGGAGTTGGTGAGCAGTTCTTC
cdr3_length: 15; d_call: TRBD1; clone_size: many; v_call: TRBV6-5; j_call: TRBJ1-1; cdr3_aa: CASSFLTGGNTEAFF; cdr3_nt: TGTGCCAGCAGTTTCTTGACAGGGGGGAACACTGAAGCTTTCTTT
cdr3_length: 15; d_call: TRBD2; clone_size: NA; v_call: TRBV5-1; j_call: TRBJ2-1; cdr3_aa: CASSSSGSGYNEQFF; cdr3_nt: TGCGCCAGCAGCTCTAGCGGGAGCGGTTACAATGAGCAGTTCTTC
cdr3_length: 14; d_call: NA; clone_size: NA; v_call: TRBV2; j_call: TRBJ2-1; cdr3_aa: CASRVQGSSNEQFF; cdr3_nt: TGTGCCAGCAGGGTACAGGGAAGTAGCAATGAGCAGTTCTTC
cdr3_length: 15; d_call: TRBD2; clone_size: few; v_call: TRBV6-2/TRBV6-3; j_call: TRBJ2-7; cdr3_aa: CASSPSSGGSYEQYF; cdr3_nt: TGTGCCAGCAGTCCATCTAGCGGAGGCTCCTACGAGCAGTACTTC
cdr3_length: 16; d_call: TRBD2; clone_size: NA; v_call: TRBV11-2; j_call: TRBJ2-5; cdr3_aa: CASSRDRLAGRESQYF; cdr3_nt: TGTGCCAGCAGCCGGGACCGACTAGCGGGAAGAGAGAGCCAGTACTTC
cdr3_length: 15; d_call: NA; clone_size: NA; v_call: TRBV6-1; j_call: TRBJ2-3; cdr3_aa: CASRERSGSADTQYF; cdr3_nt: TGTGCCAGCCGTGAAAGGTCAGGTAGCGCAGATACGCAGTATTTT
cdr3_length: 13; d_call: NA; clone_size: NA; v_call: TRBV6-1; j_call: TRBJ2-1; cdr3_aa: CATSEIGAGEQFF; cdr3_nt: TGTGCCACCAGTGAAATTGGGGCTGGTGAGCAGTTCTTC
cdr3_length: 14; d_call: TRBD2; clone_size: NA; v_call: TRBV11-3; j_call: TRBJ2-3; cdr3_aa: CASSYSGKPDAQYF; cdr3_nt: TGTGCTAGCAGCTATAGCGGGAAGCCAGATGCGCAGTATTTT
cdr3_length: 15; d_call: TRBD1; clone_size: NA; v_call: TRBV6-2/TRBV6-3; j_call: TRBJ2-6; cdr3_aa: CTSSLTGAGANVLTF; cdr3_nt: TGTACCAGCAGTTTAACAGGGGCTGGGGCCAACGTCCTGACTTTC
cdr3_length: 15; d_call: NA; clone_size: NA; v_call: TRBV11-1; j_call: TRBJ1-2; cdr3_aa: CASSLAAQANYRYTF; cdr3_nt: TGTGCCAGCAGCTTAGCAGCCCAGGCAAACTATCGCTACACCTTC
cdr3_length: 13; d_call: NA; clone_size: NA; v_call: TRBV11-1; j_call: TRBJ2-1; cdr3_aa: CTSSLSGSHEQFF; cdr3_nt: TGTACCAGCAGCTTATCAGGATCACATGAGCAGTTCTTC
cdr3_length: 15; d_call: TRBD2; clone_size: few; v_call: TRBV5-1; j_call: TRBJ2-7; cdr3_aa: CASSLTSGSYYEQYF; cdr3_nt: TGCGCCAGCAGCTTGACTAGCGGGTCCTACTACGAGCAGTACTTC
cdr3_length: 14; d_call: TRBD1; clone_size: NA; v_call: TRBV11-2; j_call: TRBJ2-7; cdr3_aa: CAGSIEGTALEQYF; cdr3_nt: TGTGCCGGCAGCATAGAAGGGACAGCACTCGAGCAGTACTTC
cdr3_length: 15; d_call: TRBD2; clone_size: once; v_call: TRBV11-3; j_call: TRBJ2-4; cdr3_aa: CTSSLGGTSENTQYF; cdr3_nt: TGTACCAGCAGCTTAGGAGGGACTAGTGAAAACACTCAGTACTTC
cdr3_length: 16; d_call: NA; clone_size: NA; v_call: TRBV11-2; j_call: TRBJ2-1; cdr3_aa: CASSLILAGSGNEQFF; cdr3_nt: TGTGCCAGCAGCCTAATACTAGCAGGATCGGGCAATGAGCAGTTCTTC
cdr3_length: 15; d_call: TRBD1; clone_size: many; v_call: TRBV6-5; j_call: TRBJ2-3; cdr3_aa: CASSPSGGWTDTQYF; cdr3_nt: TGTGCCAGCAGTCCTTCAGGGGGTTGGACAGATACGCAGTATTTT
cdr3_length: 14; d_call: NA; clone_size: NA; v_call: TRBV5-1; j_call: TRBJ2-5; cdr3_aa: CASSTAFVQETQYF; cdr3_nt: TGCGCCAGCAGTACGGCGTTTGTTCAAGAGACCCAGTACTTC
cdr3_length: 15; d_call: TRBD1; clone_size: NA; v_call: TRBV7-8; j_call: TRBJ1-4; cdr3_aa: CASKIGAGGNEKLFF; cdr3_nt: TGTGCGAGCAAAATAGGGGCAGGGGGCAATGAAAAACTGTTTTTT
cdr3_length: 13; d_call: TRBD1; clone_size: NA; v_call: TRBV11-3; j_call: TRBJ2-7; cdr3_aa: CVSSPRTGYEQYF; cdr3_nt: TGTGTCAGCAGCCCCAGGACAGGTTACGAGCAGTACTTC
cdr3_length: 11; d_call: NA; clone_size: few; v_call: TRBV30; j_call: TRBJ2-3; cdr3_aa: CAWTTSDTQYF; cdr3_nt: TGTGCCTGGACCACATCAGATACGCAGTATTTT
cdr3_length: 15; d_call: NA; clone_size: NA; v_call: TRBV11-2; j_call: TRBJ1-5; cdr3_aa: CASSLSIEGRQPQHF; cdr3_nt: TGTGCCAGCAGCTTAAGTATCGAGGGTCGTCAGCCCCAGCATTTC
cdr3_length: 18; d_call: TRBD1; clone_size: many; v_call: TRBV4-1; j_call: TRBJ2-6; cdr3_aa: CASSQVTGGVSGANVLTF; cdr3_nt: TGCGCCAGCAGCCAAGTTACAGGGGGCGTTTCTGGGGCCAACGTCCTGACTTTC
cdr3_length: 18; d_call: TRBD1; clone_size: NA; v_call: TRBV6-2/TRBV6-3; j_call: TRBJ1-5; cdr3_aa: CASSYSSGQGYSNQHQHF; cdr3_nt: TGCGCCAGCAGTTACTCCTCAGGACAGGGCTATAGCAATCAGCACCAGCATTTT
cdr3_length: 15; d_call: TRBD1; clone_size: many; v_call: TRBV4-3; j_call: TRBJ2-4; cdr3_aa: CASSQNRGAKNIQYF; cdr3_nt: TGCGCCAGCAGCCAAAACAGGGGTGCCAAAAACATTCAGTACTTC
cdr3_length: 15; d_call: NA; clone_size: NA; v_call: TRBV2; j_call: TRBJ2-4; cdr3_aa: CASSTGNVAKNIQYF; cdr3_nt: TGTGCCAGCAGCACGGGAAATGTAGCCAAAAACATTCAGTACTTC
cdr3_length: 14; d_call: TRBD2; clone_size: few; v_call: TRBV7-9; j_call: TRBJ2-1; cdr3_aa: CASRAGLVYNEQFF; cdr3_nt: TGTGCCAGCAGAGCGGGACTAGTATACAATGAGCAGTTCTTC
cdr3_length: 13; d_call: TRBD1; clone_size: NA; v_call: TRBV11-2; j_call: TRBJ2-7; cdr3_aa: CASSQGQSYALYF; cdr3_nt: TGTGCCAGCAGCCAGGGACAGTCTTACGCGCTGTACTTC
cdr3_length: 17; d_call: NA; clone_size: NA; v_call: TRBV11-2; j_call: TRBJ2-1; cdr3_aa: CASGLVGMASRANEQFF; cdr3_nt: TGTGCCAGCGGCTTAGTGGGAATGGCTAGTAGAGCCAATGAGCAGTTCTTC
cdr3_length: 17; d_call: TRBD2; clone_size: once; v_call: TRBV28; j_call: TRBJ2-3; cdr3_aa: CACSATNGRAGTDTQYF; cdr3_nt: TGTGCCTGCAGTGCGACTAACGGGAGGGCCGGTACAGATACGCAGTATTTT
cdr3_length: 15; d_call: TRBD1; clone_size: NA; v_call: TRBV11-2; j_call: TRBJ2-7; cdr3_aa: CASGYLGSQGDEQYF; cdr3_nt: TGTGCCAGTGGCTACCTAGGATCACAGGGGGACGAGCAGTACTTC
cdr3_length: 15; d_call: NA; clone_size: NA; v_call: TRBV5-1; j_call: TRBJ2-2; cdr3_aa: CASSLVQGTAGELFF; cdr3_nt: TGCGCCAGCAGCTTGGTCCAGGGTACGGCCGGGGAGCTGTTTTTT
cdr3_length: 13; d_call: TRBD1; clone_size: many; v_call: TRBV11-1; j_call: TRBJ1-2; cdr3_aa: CASSIRTGNGYTF; cdr3_nt: TGTGCCAGCAGCATTAGGACAGGAAATGGCTACACCTTC
cdr3_length: 12; d_call: NA; clone_size: few; v_call: TRBV25-1; j_call: TRBJ2-7; cdr3_aa: CASSENGWEQYF; cdr3_nt: TGTGCCAGCAGTGAAAATGGTTGGGAGCAGTACTTC
cdr3_length: 13; d_call: NA; clone_size: NA; v_call: TRBV12-3/TRBV12-4; j_call: TRBJ2-3; cdr3_aa: CVSSFRGGDTQYF; cdr3_nt: TGTGTCAGCAGCTTTCGGGGTGGGGATACGCAGTATTTT
cdr3_length: 13; d_call: NA; clone_size: NA; v_call: TRBV6-5; j_call: TRBJ1-2; cdr3_aa: CASNYGVNYGYTF; cdr3_nt: TGTGCCAGCAATTACGGGGTGAACTATGGCTATACCTTC
cdr3_length: 13; d_call: NA; clone_size: NA; v_call: TRBV6-5; j_call: TRBJ2-6; cdr3_aa: CASNLSGTNVLTF; cdr3_nt: TGTGCCAGCAACCTGTCTGGGACCAATGTCCTGACTTTC